These T cell receptor beta chains were read from a single sample in a study of a mutant IDH1 vaccine in newly diagnosed glioma. Only in-frame clones appear in the TCRdb table, and some are missing; sequencing was by immunoSEQ multiplex PCR. The sample has over 55,000 clones; approximately 80% are singletons. The antigens these receptors bind are not known. Sequencing was performed on PBMCs, taken from a glioma patient whose treatment included an IDH1 peptide vaccine. Receptors originate from a man aged 30 to 39 with glioma. Each CDR3 is given with its conserved first and last residue. Each record gives: J gene, D gene, clone size, V gene, CDR3 protein, CDR3 DNA. D genes are given only for firm matches. Size is stated for part of the rows, as once, few or many counts, or as a class when the clone is expanded.

TRBJ2-2 NA NA TRBV15 CATSRGWGSSGTGELFF TGTGCCACCAGCAGAGGCTGGGGGAGCTCGGGCACCGGGGAGCTGTTTTTT
TRBJ2-7 TRBD2 once TRBV9 CASSPGLTIYEQYF TGTGCCAGCAGCCCGGGACTAACGATCTACGAGCAGTACTTC
TRBJ2-1 NA NA TRBV11-3 CASSSQPSSNEQFF TGTGCCAGCAGCTCCCAGCCCTCTAGCAATGAGCAGTTCTTC
TRBJ2-1 TRBD1 NA TRBV5-1 CASSLANRTGRMRATYNEQFF TGCGCCAGCAGCTTGGCTAATCGGACAGGTAGGATGAGAGCAACCTACAATGAGCAGTTCTTC
TRBJ2-7 TRBD2 NA TRBV7-6 CASSLMASGSYEQYF TGTGCCAGCAGCCTAATGGCTAGCGGGAGCTACGAGCAGTACTTC
TRBJ1-2 NA NA TRBV5-4 CASSLYAYGYTF TGTGCCAGCAGTCTTTATGCGTATGGCTACACCTTC
TRBJ2-6 NA NA TRBV7-6 CASSNSGANVLTF TGTGCCAGCTCGAACTCTGGGGCCAACGTCCTGACTTTC
TRBJ1-1 NA few TRBV4-1 CASSQVSTVLAEAFF TGCGCCAGCAGCCAAGTTTCGACAGTCTTAGCTGAAGCTTTCTTT
TRBJ2-7 NA NA TRBV10-3 CAISEWEVTSYEQYF TGTGCCATCAGTGAGTGGGAGGTTACCTCCTACGAGCAGTACTTC
TRBJ1-3 NA NA TRBV5-1 CASSAGPGGNTIYF TGCGCCAGCAGCGCGGGACCCGGGGGAAACACCATATATTTT
TRBJ2-7 NA NA TRBV11-1 CASSQQNYEQYF TGTGCCAGCAGCCAACAGAACTACGAGCAGTACTTC
TRBJ2-7 TRBD2 once TRBV30 CAWSELAVGEQYF TGTGCCTGGAGTGAACTAGCGGTAGGCGAGCAGTACTTC
TRBJ2-1 TRBD1 NA TRBV19 CASSRYRGDRVAVAYNEQFF TGTGCCAGTAGCCGTTATAGGGGGGACAGGGTCGCGGTGGCCTACAATGAGCAGTTCTTC